These T cell receptor beta chains were read from a single sample in a study of PD-1 blockade in classical Hodgkin lymphoma. Clones were read by immunoSEQ multiplex PCR, and TCRdb kept only the in-frame ones, dropping some. Of roughly 2,500 clones in the sample, over 55% were seen once. This sample comprised CD8+ T cells from blood, obtained before the fourth cycle of nivolumab. The receptor set was obtained from a human donor with classical Hodgkin lymphoma. Both conserved end residues are part of each CDR3. D genes are given only for firm matches. Where a row states a size, it is once, few, many or the class of an expanded clone; other rows omit it.

-,TRBJ2-2,-,TRBV19,CASRPSALDTGELFF,TGTGCCAGTAGACCTAGCGCCTTGGACACCGGGGAGCTGTTTTTT
-,TRBJ2-1,once,TRBV4-1,CASSQTGWGSSYNEQFF,TGCGCCAGCAGCCAAACCGGGTGGGGGAGTTCCTACAATGAGCAGTTCTTC
TRBD1,TRBJ1-2,few,TRBV2,CASSASRQGGHGYTF,TGTGCCAGCAGTGCTTCAAGACAGGGTGGTCACGGCTACACCTTC
-,TRBJ1-1,few,TRBV5-4,CASSRKDRNTEAFF,TGTGCCAGCAGCCGAAAGGACCGGAACACTGAAGCTTTCTTT
-,TRBJ2-1,-,TRBV5-5,CATGGHLYNEQFF,TGTGCCACCGGGGGACACTTGTACAATGAGCAGTTCTTC
-,TRBJ2-5,-,TRBV5-6,CASSLLAPGETQYF,TGTGCCAGCAGCTTGTTAGCGCCCGGGGAGACCCAGTACTTC
-,TRBJ2-5,-,TRBV6-5,CASSYSRSGSETQYF,TGTGCCAGCAGTTACTCGAGGTCAGGGAGTGAGACCCAGTACTTC
-,TRBJ1-1,-,TRBV27,CASSLGRNTEAFF,TGTGCCAGCAGCCTAGGCAGGAACACTGAAGCTTTCTTT
-,TRBJ2-5,-,TRBV7-2,CASSSGNRDGEYQETQYF,TGTGCCAGCAGCTCAGGAAACCGGGACGGCGAGTACCAAGAGACCCAGTACTTC
TRBD1,TRBJ2-3,-,TRBV28,CASSPGQGATDTQYF,TGTGCCAGCAGCCCGGGACAGGGGGCGACAGATACGCAGTATTTT
-,TRBJ2-3,-,TRBV29-1,CSVEDHNFRTDTQYF,TGCAGCGTTGAAGATCATAACTTTCGCACAGATACGCAGTATTTT
-,TRBJ2-6,-,TRBV6-1,CASSEVSSGANVLTF,TGTGCCAGCAGTGAAGTCAGCTCTGGGGCCAACGTCCTGACTTTC
-,TRBJ2-3,-,TRBV28,CASSFVWDTQYF,TGTGCCAGCAGTTTCGTATGGGATACGCAGTATTTT
-,TRBJ2-1,few,TRBV27,CASSDESSYNEQFF,TGTGCCAGCAGTGATGAGAGCTCCTACAATGAGCAGTTCTTC
-,TRBJ1-1,few,TRBV29-1,CSVQVGNTEAFF,TGCAGCGTTCAGGTCGGGAACACTGAAGCTTTCTTT
-,TRBJ1-1,medium-sized,TRBV7-2,CASSLSKGGFPEAFF,TGTGCCAGCAGCTTATCCAAGGGAGGGTTCCCTGAAGCTTTCTTT
TRBD2,TRBJ2-2,-,TRBV6-1,CASSGTSGGAGELFF,TGTGCCAGCAGCGGGACTAGCGGGGGGGCCGGGGAGCTGTTTTTT
-,TRBJ2-5,once,TRBV2,CASSEALGQSNLKETQYF,TGTGCCAGCAGTGAAGCGCTGGGACAAAGTAACCTGAAAGAGACCCAGTACTTC
-,TRBJ1-1,large,TRBV28,CASSWRGVDEAFF,TGTGCCAGCAGTTGGAGAGGGGTGGATGAAGCTTTCTTT
-,TRBJ2-1,-,TRBV11-3,CASSWGVGNEQFF,TGTGCCAGCAGCTGGGGAGTGGGGAATGAGCAGTTCTTC
TRBD1,TRBJ1-5,-,TRBV28,CASSPQTTGLLQPQHF,TGTGCCAGCAGTCCTCAAACGACAGGGCTTCTTCAGCCCCAGCATTTT
-,TRBJ1-5,few,TRBV5-1,CASSFDREGGMPQHF,TGCGCCAGCAGCTTCGATAGAGAGGGAGGAATGCCCCAGCATTTT
-,TRBJ1-4,large,TRBV19,CASSIDSRNEKLFF,TGTGCCAGTAGTATCGACAGCCGTAATGAAAAACTGTTTTTT
TRBD1,TRBJ2-7,-,TRBV7-9,CASSSSTTGGKPNEQYF,TGTGCCAGCAGCTCAAGCACTACAGGGGGCAAACCTAACGAGCAGTACTTC
-,TRBJ1-2,-,TRBV4-3,CASSQDPTAGNYGYTF,TGCGCCAGCAGCCAAGACCCCACAGCGGGTAACTATGGCTACACCTTC
-,TRBJ1-6,-,TRBV6-1,CASSEYSQVQPNSPLHF,TGTGCCAGCAGTGAATATTCCCAAGTCCAGCCTAATTCACCCCTCCACTTT
-,TRBJ1-2,once,TRBV4-2,CASSQDRGSYGYTF,TGTGCCAGCAGCCAAGATCGAGGGAGCTATGGCTACACCTTC
-,TRBJ1-1,few,TRBV5-6,CASSEEGGPTEAFF,TGTGCCAGCAGCGAGGAGGGGGGGCCCACTGAAGCTTTCTTT
-,TRBJ1-2,-,TRBV11-2,CASSLGAGDYGYTF,TGTGCCAGCAGCTTAGGGGCAGGCGACTATGGCTACACCTTC
-,TRBJ1-2,-,TRBV4-2,CASSPRPPGTYGYTF,TGTGCCAGCAGCCCGAGACCCCCGGGGACCTATGGCTACACCTTC
-,TRBJ1-1,-,TRBV27,CASSYRVDTEAFF,TGTGCCAGCAGTTACAGGGTGGACACTGAGGCTTTCTTT
-,TRBJ2-5,-,TRBV14,CASSRDWGQETQYF,TGTGCCAGCAGCCGGGATTGGGGCCAAGAGACCCAGTACTTC
-,TRBJ1-6,-,TRBV9,CASSPEINSPLHF,TGTGCCAGCAGCCCAGAAATTAATTCACCCCTCCACTTT
-,TRBJ2-3,-,TRBV6-1,CASSEWAGVTDTQYF,TGTGCCAGCAGTGAATGGGCAGGGGTCACAGATACGCAGTATTTT
-,TRBJ1-2,once,TRBV9,CASSTLVQGGGYTF,TGTGCCAGCAGCACCCTAGTACAGGGAGGAGGCTACACCTTC
TRBD1,TRBJ1-4,-,TRBV7-6,CASSGQGATLEEKLFF,TGTGCCAGCAGCGGACAGGGGGCGACCCTGGAAGAAAAACTGTTTTTT
TRBD1,TRBJ1-2,-,TRBV7-9,CASSPQGQANYGYTF,TGTGCCAGCAGCCCCCAGGGACAGGCTAACTATGGCTACACCTTC
TRBD1,TRBJ2-7,-,TRBV5-1,CASSPQGVSYEQYF,TGCGCCAGCAGCCCGCAGGGGGTCTCCTACGAGCAGTACTTC
-,TRBJ1-1,-,TRBV5-1,CASSLDWVNTEAFF,TGCGCCAGCAGCTTGGACTGGGTGAACACTGAAGCTTTCTTT
-,TRBJ1-2,-,TRBV29-1,CSVGGYGGYGYTF,TGCAGCGTTGGCGGTTACGGGGGCTATGGCTACACCTTC
-,TRBJ1-1,-,TRBV6-6,CVSYNTEAFF,TGTGTATCGTATAACACTGAAGCTTTCTTT
TRBD1,TRBJ1-1,-,TRBV11-1,CASSNDRDGVNTEAFF,TGTGCCAGCAGCAATGACAGGGACGGAGTTAACACTGAAGCTTTCTTT
-,TRBJ1-2,-,TRBV5-1,CASSTYRGDEGYTF,TGCGCCAGCAGCACCTATCGCGGGGACGAGGGCTACACCTTC
TRBD1,TRBJ1-5,-,TRBV28,CASSLTGMDNQPQHF,TGTGCCAGCAGCTTGACAGGGATGGACAATCAGCCCCAGCATTTT
-,TRBJ1-2,-,TRBV6-5,CASSLGGDGYTF,TGTGCCAGCAGTTTGGGGGGGGATGGCTACACCTTC
-,TRBJ2-3,-,TRBV28,CASRSLLTSTDTQYF,TGTGCCAGCAGGTCGCTCTTGACTAGCACAGATACGCAGTATTTT
-,TRBJ2-7,-,TRBV5-1,CASSLTRGYEQYF,TGCGCCAGCAGTTTAACCCGGGGCTACGAGCAGTACTTC
-,TRBJ2-7,-,TRBV19,CASSKYTSSYEQYF,TGTGCCAGTAGTAAGTACACCAGCTCCTACGAGCAGTACTTC
-,TRBJ2-1,-,TRBV4-1,CASSQGVHQQFF,TGCGCCAGCAGCCAAGGGGTTCATCAGCAGTTCTTC